This paragraph covers one T cell receptor beta chain sequence. V lost 0 bases to trimming and J lost 0 bases, with 6 bases between them. This CDR3 spans 14 amino acids. The germline V gene has CDR1 MGHRA and CDR2 YSYEKL. These data come from a study of blood T cell repertoires in COVID-19. Study details: Sites across the United States, Italy and Spain contributed samples from acute and convalescent COVID-19. PBMCs, B-cell-depleted T cells, or T cells were the source of the cDNA or gDNA that made up the material.

Per the original data handling: It was from reference gene primer amplification that nucleated cell counts were estimated. Clones were read by immunoSEQ multiplex PCR, and TCRdb kept only the in-frame ones, dropping some. For V, J and clone size, that table is used; D and trimming come from the DNA. The sample consists of 150,000 to 200,000 clones, around 77% of them appearing once. Specimen: peripheral blood. V is TRBV4-1 and J is TRBJ2-7, with no clear D. The receptor's source is a man aged 65-85 years with acute or convalescent COVID-19. The CDR3 region is CASSQDGNSYEQYF. In DNA form, the CDR3 reads TGCGCCAGCAGCCAAGATGGCAACTCCTACGAGCAGTACTTC.